These 24 T cell receptor beta chains came from one sample sequenced in a study of cytotoxic CD8 clonotypes in ibrutinib-treated CLL. Sequencing was performed with immunoSEQ multiplex PCR; in TCRdb, only in-frame clones are kept and a portion is missing. The sample lists 130,000 to 150,000 clones, about 80% occurring once. This specimen was PBMCs, taken after 12 months of ibrutinib treatment. The receptor set was obtained from a human donor with chronic lymphocytic leukemia.

This clone was seen only once. The gene calls are TRBV7-2 and TRBJ1-2; 8 bases are a match to TRBD1. CDR1 is SGHTA and CDR2 is FQGNSA in the germline V gene. V lost 2 bases, J lost 3 bases, and 5 bases stayed unmatched. CDR3 length equals 15 residues. Written as DNA, the CDR3 is TGTGCCAGCAGCTTAAATTCAGGGGGCTACTATGGCTACACCTTC. This sequence encodes CASSLNSGGYYGYTF.

The rearrangement links TRBV13 to TRBJ2-3, with 7 positions matching TRBD2. CDR1 is PRHDT, CDR2 FYEKMQ, per germline (reference sequence). V trimming: 5 bases; J trimming: 0 bases; junction bases outside the gene matches: 11. This CDR3 comprises 17 residues. The CDR3 protein is CASSPGVAGASTDTQYF. CDR3 DNA: TGTGCCAGCAGCCCCGGGGTAGCGGGTGCTAGCACAGATACGCAGTATTTT.

The chain recombines TRBV6-6 with TRBJ2-7, with D possibly matching TRBD2 (6 bases). Germline lookup yields CDR1 MNHNY and CDR2 SVGAGI (reference sequence). The CDR3 sequence is 14 residues long. V was pared by 0 bases and J by 2 bases, with 8 bases between. CDR3 DNA: TGTGCCAGCAGTTACTCTAGCGGTCCCTACGAGCAGTACTTC. This gives the protein CASSYSSGPYEQYF.

The rearrangement uses TRBV18 and TRBJ2-3, with 10 bases lining up with TRBD2. With V trimmed by 3 bases and J by 4 bases, 4 bases remained unmatched. Per germline, CDR1 KGHSH and CDR2 LQKENI. There are 15 residues in the CDR3. This CDR3 reads CASSPLAGEADTQYF. The CDR3 DNA reads TGTGCCAGCTCACCGCTAGCGGGAGAAGCAGATACGCAGTATTTT.

The chain has TRBV19 and TRBJ2-3; TRBD2 agrees at 7 bases. Germline CDR1 LNHDA, CDR2 SQIVND (reference sequence). CDR3 length: 15 amino acids. Trimming removed 5 bases from V and 2 bases from J; junction bases left unmatched: 7. CDR3 in DNA: TGTGCCAGTAGTTTAAGGGACTACTTCACAGATACGCAGTATTTT. Amino acids: CASSLRDYFTDTQYF.

This sequence joins TRBV7-9 and TRBJ2-5; TRBD1 agrees at 9 bases. The V and J ends lost 4 bases and 5 bases, in that order; junction bases with no gene match: 14. The CDR3 contains 17 residues. Germline-derived CDR1 and CDR2 are SEHNR and FQNEAQ (reference sequence). CDR3 protein: CASSSRDRVVDLETQYF. The CDR3 nucleotides read TGTGCCAGCAGCTCCCGGGACAGGGTTGTTGACTTGGAGACCCAGTACTTC.

DNA for the CDR3: TGTGCCAGCAGTGATTTTGGGGCTTCTGGGCCCCAGCATTTT. Residues: CASSDFGASGPQHF. The rearrangement uses TRBV25-1 and TRBJ1-5; a possible D gene is TRBD1 (5 bases). The V gene lost 3 bases and the J gene lost 9 bases, with 15 bases spanning the gap. This CDR3 has 14 amino acids. CDR1 and CDR2 (germline): MGHDK, SYGVNS.

The V gene is TRBV2, the J gene TRBJ2-1; 14 positions match TRBD2. The CDR3 totals 16 residues. Germline V gene sequence: CDR1 SNHLY, CDR2 FYNNEI. The V gene end was trimmed by 2 bases and the J gene end by 12 bases; junction bases not matched to a gene: 9. The CDR3 here is CASSEFMTSGRAPQFF. DNA for the CDR3: TGTGCCAGCAGTGAATTCATGACTAGCGGGAGGGCTCCGCAGTTCTTC.

J is TRBJ2-7 and V is TRBV4-3; weak D call: TRBD2 (6 bases). V lost 1 base to trimming and J lost 6 bases, with 10 bases between them. Germline V gene sequence: CDR1 LGHNA, CDR2 YSLEER. The CDR3 consists of 13 residues. The CDR3 coding sequence is TGCGCCAGCAGCCAAGGCGGGGACGCCGAGCAGTACTTC. This codes for CASSQGGDAEQYF.

This clone was picked up one time. J is TRBJ2-1 and V is TRBV7-9; TRBD2 matches at 8 bases. The V and J ends lost 5 bases and 3 bases, in that order; junction bases with no gene match: 12. Germline V gene lookup returns CDR1 SEHNR and CDR2 FQNEAQ (reference sequence). This CDR3 region has 17 residues. The CDR3 DNA reads as TGTGCCAGCAGCCCCCCCAGTGTGCGGGGGGTCTACAATGAGCAGTTCTTC. Translated, it gives CASSPPSVRGVYNEQFF.

The chain couples TRBV5-1 to TRBJ2-5; 8 bases line up with TRBD2. The CDR3 runs to 13 residues. CDR1 SGHRS and CDR2 YFSETQ come from the germline V gene. Trimming at V came to 9 bases and at J to 5 bases, leaving 9 bases not matched to a gene. The DNA of the CDR3 is TGCGCCACCAAACGCGGGGGGTTGGAGACCCAGTACTTC. Amino acids: CATKRGGLETQYF.

The V gene is TRBV4-3, the J gene TRBJ2-7, with 7 bases aligning to TRBD1. The CDR3 is 15 residues long. Per germline, CDR1 LGHNA and CDR2 YSLEER. V shed 1 base, J shed 3 bases, and the junction held 6 bases outside the gene matches. The DNA for the CDR3 is TGCGCCAGCAGCCAAGGAGGGGGCAGTTTCTACGAGCAGTACTTC. Protein: CASSQGGGSFYEQYF.

V and J are TRBV4-3 and TRBJ1-2; D uncertain. The CDR3 is 14 amino acids. Trimming removed 5 bases at V and 4 bases at J, with 14 bases between. CDR1 is LGHNA, CDR2 YSLEER, per germline. The CDR3 reads CASSLLRTGYGYTF. In DNA, the CDR3 is TGCGCCAGCAGCTTACTACGGACTGGCTATGGCTACACCTTC.

This clone has only one observation. The V and J genes are TRBV5-6 and TRBJ2-1; no reliable D call. Germline loops: CDR1 SGHDT, CDR2 YYEEEE. V was cut by 1 base and J by 7 bases, with 6 bases left in between. This CDR3 spans 12 amino acids. CDR3 amino acids: CASSLTVNEQFF. CDR3 sequence (DNA): TGTGCCAGCAGCTTGACTGTTAATGAGCAGTTCTTC.

The chain has TRBV9 and TRBJ2-3; possibly TRBD2 for D (6 bases). Germline V lookup: CDR1 SGDLS, CDR2 YYNGEE. The V end lost 0 bases, the J end lost 5 bases, and 10 bases lay between the germline ends. This CDR3 region has 14 residues. CDR3 region: CASSVDRERDTQYF. The CDR3 DNA follows: TGTGCCAGCAGCGTAGATCGGGAGCGAGATACGCAGTATTTT.

Only a few counts were recorded for this clone. The chain combines TRBV18 with TRBJ1-3, with 8 bases fitting TRBD1. Trimming cost V 5 bases and J 0 bases; bases outside gene matches: 6. CDR3 length equals 16 residues. CDR1 is KGHSH, CDR2 LQKENI, per germline. CDR3 in amino acids: CASSANRGFSGNTIYF. The CDR3 DNA is TGTGCCAGCTCAGCCAACAGGGGGTTCTCTGGAAACACCATATATTTT.

The chain joins TRBV6-6 to TRBJ2-1, with 10 bases identical to TRBD1. The junction had 5 bases not matched to a gene; V was cut back by 0 bases and J by 15 bases. Germline V gene data show CDR1 as MNHNY and CDR2 as SVGAGI (reference sequence). The CDR3 runs 13 residues. CDR3 DNA sequence: TGTGCCAGCAGTTACTCGATAGGGACAGGGGTGTTCTTC. It specifies CASSYSIGTGVFF.

The chain carries TRBV11-2 and TRBJ2-1; D may be TRBD2 (6 bases). Trimming shortened V by 0 bases and J by 9 bases, and 12 bases separated the two germline ends. This CDR3 contains 14 residues. Germline V gene lookup returns CDR1 SGHAT and CDR2 FQNNGV. The CDR3 DNA sequence: TGTGCCAGCAGCTTAGAGTCTAGCGTATCTGAGCAGTTCTTC. Its translation: CASSLESSVSEQFF.

The CDR3 DNA reads TGTGCCATCAGCCGCGACAGGAGCAATCAGCCCCAGCATTTT. This gives the protein CAISRDRSNQPQHF. The chain is built from TRBV10-3 and TRBJ1-5; possible D gene TRBD1, 6 bases. The CDR3 covers 14 residues. Germline V gene lookup returns CDR1 ENHRY and CDR2 SYGVKD. Trimming removed 6 bases from V and 1 base from J, with 10 bases in between.

This clone was counted only a few times. This chain joins TRBV7-9 and TRBJ1-3; D remains unclear. CDR1 SEHNR and CDR2 FQNEAQ come from the germline V gene (reference sequence). The CDR3 covers 15 residues. V was cut by 1 base and J by 0 bases, with 7 bases left in between. The chain's CDR3 is CASSLGFGSGNTIYF. As DNA, the CDR3 is TGTGCCAGCAGCTTAGGGTTTGGCTCTGGAAACACCATATATTTT.

In its sample, this clone was seen once. The chain combines TRBV7-2 with TRBJ2-5, with D possibly matching TRBD2 (5 bases). The CDR3 spans 14 residues. V lost 0 bases to trimming and J lost 5 bases, with 10 bases between them. CDR1 and CDR2 (germline): SGHTA, FQGNSA. The DNA for the CDR3 is TGTGCCAGCAGCTTAGCTCGTAGCGTTGAGACCCAGTACTTC. As protein: CASSLARSVETQYF.

As to this clone: Relative to the germline gene, one junction end is altered; a read error may explain this. The DNA of the CDR3 is TGTGCTAGTGGTTTGTTCCGGGACACCACTTTC. This sequence encodes CASGLFRDTTF. The chain uses TRBV12-5 and TRBJ2-7, with a possible D match to TRBD1 (6 bases). CDR1 LGHNT and CDR2 FRNRAP come from the germline V gene. This CDR3 contains 11 residues. The whole variable domain, filled in from reference TRBV12-5 and TRBJ2-7, reads DARVTQTPRHKVTEMGQEVTMRCQPILGHNTVFWYRQTMMQGLELLAYFRNRAPLDDSGMPKDRFSAEMPDATLATLKIQPSEPRDSAVYFCASGLFRDTTFGPGTRLTVT.

The rearrangement joins TRBV11-2 to TRBJ2-7; perhaps TRBD2 as D (7 bases). The V end was cut by 5 bases, the J end by 4 bases, with 18 bases between. Germline V gene lookup returns CDR1 SGHAT and CDR2 FQNNGV. The CDR3 runs to 15 residues. CDR3 coding DNA: TGTGCCAGCAGCCCCTTTGGGGGGGCGAAATACGAGCAGTACTTC. It encodes CASSPFGGAKYEQYF.

The gene calls are TRBV5-6 and TRBJ2-7, with 11 bases aligning to TRBD2. Per germline, CDR1 SGHDT and CDR2 YYEEEE. The CDR3 covers 15 residues. V lost 3 bases to trimming and J lost 2 bases; unmatched junction nucleotides: 4. DNA for the CDR3: TGTGCCAGCAGCTGGATAGCGGGAGGGCCCTACGAGCAGTACTTC. It yields the protein CASSWIAGGPYEQYF.